The TCR beta chain under discussion was sequenced for a study of vaccination and CD4 T cells after COVID-19. The overall study: Investigators stimulated cells with overlapping spike peptides drawn from SARS-CoV-2, HCoV-NL63, HCoV-OC43 and HCoV-229E.

A note on this clonotype: Its matching antigen is unknown.

Treatment noted: roughly ten-day PBMC culture with coronavirus spike peptide pools or control peptides (ViraFEST assay). In the ViraFEST assay, peptide-pool expansion preceded TCR sequencing of expanded clonotypes. Each well held over 1.5 million PBMCs in IL-2 (around 10 IU/ml) medium with 10 ug/ml peptide pools. An Oncomine TCR Beta short-read assay was used to sequence the DNA from cultured CD4+ T cells. TCRdb passed the PCR reads through MiXCR, listing each CDR3 protein once. The sample carries nearly 20,000 distinct CDR3 sequences, 46% recorded once. Material: CD4+ T cells from blood, cultured in vitro, obtained after SARS-CoV-2 vaccination. The receptor's source is a human donor who had recovered from COVID-19.

The CDR3 DNA reads TGTGCCAGCAGTCCAGCGAGGGCACGGGGGCATGAGCAGTTCTTC. This translates into CASSPARARGHEQFF. The chain links TRBV7-2 to TRBJ2-1; D assignment may be TRBD1 or TRBD2 (6 bases each). The CDR3 consists of 15 residues. Germline-derived CDR1 and CDR2 are SGHTA and FQGNSA. Trimming left V 6 bases short and J 8 bases short, with 20 bases between.